This T cell receptor beta chain appears in the sequencing data of a study of blood T cell repertoires in COVID-19 (TCRdb year 2020). About the full investigation: Samples from collaborators originated in the United States, Italy and Spain and spanned both the acute and convalescent phases of COVID-19. The prospective study material was composed of cDNA or gDNA derived from T cells, B-cell-depleted T cells, or PBMCs. Subjects who had been exposed to COVID-19, were actively infected with it, or had recovered from it provided the deeply sampled blood TCRbeta repertoires that made up the dataset. A freely available public database, intended as a resource for researchers studying the immune response to SARS-CoV-2, is where the repertoires were released. The samples were drawn from the first 160 participants of the ongoing ImmuneRACE study and from 1,254 subjects provided by 6 global collaborators. Nearly every sample came with metadata listing a de-identified subject ID, COVID-19 status, age in years and sex. Where HLA class I and class II types were available, the types were taken from metadata supplied by the sample provider, not from assay-based typing.

Enrolling through a virtual design, the prospective study's participants ranged in age from roughly 18 to 89 years and lived across roughly 24 United States geographic areas. Cohort assignment in the prospective study relied on participant-reported clinical history from a screening survey and a study questionnaire. In the prospective study, mobile phlebotomists collected whole blood, serum and a nasopharyngeal or oropharyngeal swab from each participant. Participants in the prospective study had the option to provide additional blood draws and questionnaires over an approximately 2-month period. Blood samples from the prospective study were shipped frozen or at room temperature prior to DNA extraction. Turning to this clone: Its antigen has not been determined. Base qualities are not recorded, but no much larger clone differs from it by a single base.

TCRbeta CDR3 regions were amplified from genomic DNA using the immunoSEQ Assay, a bias-controlled multiplex PCR. As for the original processing: The number of nucleated cells in each sample was estimated from the amplification of reference gene primers within the assay. Sequence reads were collapsed and filtered to measure the absolute abundance of every unique TCRbeta CDR3 rearrangement. For each sample, productive Simpson clonality was calculated as the square root of Simpson's diversity index across productive rearrangements. This immuneACCESS table, as held by TCRdb, lists in-frame sequences with V and J called but not all clones. Of the missing ones, under half trace to an unresolved V gene in checked studies; the others have no known cause. Clone size and the V and J calls come from that table; the DNA yielded D and trimming. This sample comprises 250,000 to 300,000 clones, 84% of them detected only once. Around 3.9% of the sample is taken by the ten largest.

What the work shows at the level of the full study, not this receptor alone: How much clinical and demographic metadata was included differed by source and by participant, and the metadata was provided uncurated.

The CDR3, from cysteine to phenylalanine, totals 16 residues. Only the CDR3 portion is preserved as DNA: 48 bases, with reading frame beginning at the first base. CDR1 and CDR2 (LGHDT, YNNKEL) derive from the germline V gene (reference sequence). V ends up 4 bases short and J 0 bases short, with an unmatched junction base count of 8. The V and J genes are TRBV3-1 (or the pseudogene TRBV3-2) and TRBJ1-2, and TRBD1 matches 7 of the central bases. This clonotype was obtained from a man younger than 45 with acute COVID-19. The sample consisted of PBMCs or T cells enriched from blood (not recorded which). The CDR3 amino acid sequence is: CASSLRITGANYGYTF. The DNA sequence is TGTGCCAGCAGCCTCCGCATAACAGGGGCTAACTATGGCTACACCTTC.